Listed below are T cell receptor beta chains from one sample, sequenced in a study of regulatory T cells in long-lasting Graves disease. MiXCR was run by TCRdb on the multiplex PCR reads, yielding one entry per CDR3 protein. This table holds some 420,000 distinct CDR3 sequences, about 20% found once. Sequenced here: peripheral blood mononuclear cells (PBMCs), sampled when the disease was refractory, from a patient treated with antithyroid drugs. The receptors shown here come from a female donor with Graves disease. Both conserved end residues are trimmed from each CDR3.

V gene: TRBV12-5
CDR3 protein: ASAGTVYNSPLH

V gene: TRBV2
CDR3 protein: ASTTGGASYEQY

V gene: TRBV19
CDR3 protein: ASSMDLVSGDGYT

V gene: TRBV20-1
CDR3 protein: SARTVEVYGYT

V gene: TRBV29-1
CDR3 protein: SVKRTSGNPPVEQY

V gene: TRBV7-2
CDR3 protein: ASRHKEGGEQY

V gene: TRBV11-2
CDR3 protein: ASSLNPDYEKLF

V gene: TRBV9
CDR3 protein: ASSVGTGVRPETQY

V gene: TRBV6-1
CDR3 protein: ASSGGVTANYGYT

V gene: TRBV29-1
CDR3 protein: SAFEGYNYGYT

V gene: TRBV7-2
CDR3 protein: ASSLGGGHGNTEAF

V gene: TRBV6-1
CDR3 protein: ASSQGSAYEQY

V gene: TRBV28
CDR3 protein: ASSLQGLAQNEQF

V gene: TRBV14
CDR3 protein: ASSQEYLPTGELF

V gene: TRBV4-3
CDR3 protein: ASSQVGQGDGYT

V gene: TRBV28
CDR3 protein: ASSLWGRRSRQETQY

V gene: TRBV28
CDR3 protein: ASRQGGEQY

V gene: TRBV10-1
CDR3 protein: ASSVYQGAPNMNTEAF

V gene: TRBV28
CDR3 protein: ASSPTQTYEQY

V gene: TRBV15
CDR3 protein: ATSESGSFLNEQF

V gene: TRBV20-1
CDR3 protein: SAPRTGGDTQY

V gene: TRBV6-1
CDR3 protein: ASSRHGTESNQPQH

V gene: TRBV9
CDR3 protein: ASSVTGLNYGYT

V gene: TRBV24-1
CDR3 protein: ATSDPSGASTDTQY

V gene: TRBV19
CDR3 protein: ASQRFSEAF

V gene: TRBV7-2
CDR3 protein: ASSLVRVGYTEAF

V gene: TRBV6-1
CDR3 protein: ASSELGPSYGYT

V gene: TRBV7-3
CDR3 protein: ASSLKTAGANVLT

V gene: TRBV5-1
CDR3 protein: ASSLGGGKMSTDTQY

V gene: TRBV25-1
CDR3 protein: ASSGEAGGTEAF

V gene: TRBV7-2
CDR3 protein: ASSPNRGGNQPQH

V gene: TRBV25-1
CDR3 protein: ASSKTGISGNTIY

V gene: TRBV20-1
CDR3 protein: SAGRPSYEQY

V gene: TRBV30
CDR3 protein: AWSGTIGNTIY

V gene: TRBV2
CDR3 protein: ASHLLATYEQY

V gene: TRBV7-2
CDR3 protein: ASSLVSGRDGELF

V gene: TRBV28
CDR3 protein: ASTTPGTGIIGSPLH

V gene: TRBV28
CDR3 protein: ASSLLFQETQY

V gene: TRBV12-3/TRBV12-4
CDR3 protein: ASSQITDYGYT

V gene: TRBV20-1
CDR3 protein: SASPDEQF

V gene: TRBV5-1
CDR3 protein: ASSRGSGVRSYEQY

V gene: TRBV7-2
CDR3 protein: ASSLGVGSEGEKLF

V gene: TRBV10-2
CDR3 protein: ASSGPLGQGKYEQY

V gene: TRBV28
CDR3 protein: ASSSGQLYEQY